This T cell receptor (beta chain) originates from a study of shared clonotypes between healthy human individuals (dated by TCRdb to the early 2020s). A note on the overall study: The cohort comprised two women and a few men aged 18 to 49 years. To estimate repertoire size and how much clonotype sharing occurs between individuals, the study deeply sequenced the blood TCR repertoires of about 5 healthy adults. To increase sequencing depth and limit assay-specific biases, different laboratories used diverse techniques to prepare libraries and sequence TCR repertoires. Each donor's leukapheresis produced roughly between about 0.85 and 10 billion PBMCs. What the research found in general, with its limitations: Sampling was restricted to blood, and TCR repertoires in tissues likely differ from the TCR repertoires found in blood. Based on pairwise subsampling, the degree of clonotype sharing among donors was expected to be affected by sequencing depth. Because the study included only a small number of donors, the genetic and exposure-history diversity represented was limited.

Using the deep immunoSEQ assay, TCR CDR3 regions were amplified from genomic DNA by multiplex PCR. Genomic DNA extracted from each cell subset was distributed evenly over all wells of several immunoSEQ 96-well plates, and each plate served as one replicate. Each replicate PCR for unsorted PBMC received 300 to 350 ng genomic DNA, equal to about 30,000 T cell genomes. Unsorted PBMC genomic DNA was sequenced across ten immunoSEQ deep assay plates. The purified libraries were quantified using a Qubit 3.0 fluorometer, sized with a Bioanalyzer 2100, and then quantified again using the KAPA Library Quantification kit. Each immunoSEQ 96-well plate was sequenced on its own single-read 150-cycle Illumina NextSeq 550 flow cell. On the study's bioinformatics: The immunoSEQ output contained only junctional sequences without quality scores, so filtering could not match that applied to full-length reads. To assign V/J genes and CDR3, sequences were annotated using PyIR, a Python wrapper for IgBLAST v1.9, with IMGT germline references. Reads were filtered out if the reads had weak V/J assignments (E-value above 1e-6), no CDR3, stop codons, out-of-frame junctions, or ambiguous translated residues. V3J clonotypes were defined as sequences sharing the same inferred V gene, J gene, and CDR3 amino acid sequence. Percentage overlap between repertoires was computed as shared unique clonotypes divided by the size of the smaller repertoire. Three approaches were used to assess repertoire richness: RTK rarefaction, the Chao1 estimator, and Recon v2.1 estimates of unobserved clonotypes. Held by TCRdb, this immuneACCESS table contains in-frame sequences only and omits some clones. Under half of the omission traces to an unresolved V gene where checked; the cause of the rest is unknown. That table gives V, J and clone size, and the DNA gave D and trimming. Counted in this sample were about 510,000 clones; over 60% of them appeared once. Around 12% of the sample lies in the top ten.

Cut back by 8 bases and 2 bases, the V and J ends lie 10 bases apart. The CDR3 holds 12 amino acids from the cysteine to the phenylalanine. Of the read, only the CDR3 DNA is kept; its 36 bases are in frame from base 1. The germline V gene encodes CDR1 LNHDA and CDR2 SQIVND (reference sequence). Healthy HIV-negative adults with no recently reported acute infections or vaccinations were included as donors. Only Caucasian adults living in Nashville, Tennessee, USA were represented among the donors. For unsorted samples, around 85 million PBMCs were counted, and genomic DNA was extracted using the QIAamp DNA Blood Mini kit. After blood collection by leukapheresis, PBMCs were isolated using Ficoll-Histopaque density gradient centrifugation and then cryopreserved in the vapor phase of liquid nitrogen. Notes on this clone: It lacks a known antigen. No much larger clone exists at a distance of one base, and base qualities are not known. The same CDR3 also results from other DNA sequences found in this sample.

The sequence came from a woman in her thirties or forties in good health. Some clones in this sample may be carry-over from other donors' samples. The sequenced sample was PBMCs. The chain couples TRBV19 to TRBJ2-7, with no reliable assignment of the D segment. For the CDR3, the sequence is CASSGTTYEQYF. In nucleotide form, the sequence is TGTGCCAGTTCGGGTACCACCTACGAGCAGTACTTC.